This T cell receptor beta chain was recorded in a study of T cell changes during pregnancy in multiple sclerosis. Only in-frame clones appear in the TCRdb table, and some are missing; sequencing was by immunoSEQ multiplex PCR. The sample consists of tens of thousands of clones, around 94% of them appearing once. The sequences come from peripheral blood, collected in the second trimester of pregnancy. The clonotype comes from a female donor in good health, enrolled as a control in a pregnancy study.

CDR3 coding DNA: TGTGCCAGTACAACGATCCACAGGGGAATGGCGTTTGGCTACACCTTC. Translated, it gives CASTTIHRGMAFGYTF. This chain connects TRBV19 to TRBJ1-2; TRBD1 matches 7 bases. The V and J ends lost 7 bases and 7 bases, in that order; junction bases with no gene match: 18. CDR1 and CDR2 (germline): LNHDA, SQIVND (reference sequence). The CDR3 is 16 residues long.